The present T cell receptor (beta chain) was sequenced within a study of OX40 agonist ivuxolimab in advanced cancers. Study at large: Patients got intravenous ivuxolimab at 0.01 to 10 mg/kg every 2 weeks. Partial responses occurred in Three dose-escalation patients, one with hepatocellular carcinoma and two with cutaneous melanoma.

This CDR3 is built from 16 residues. CDR1 and CDR2 from the germline V gene are SGHRS and YFSETQ. J gave up 1 base and V 0 bases, and 5 bases lay outside the gene matches. Blood got drawn at baseline, again on cycle 4 day 1, and then on cycle 7 day 1. Generated by immunoSEQ multiplex PCR, the TCRdb table keeps only in-frame clones and is missing some. Here the sample spans some 52,000 clones, about 90% being singletons. The sequencing used CD4+ or CD8+ T cells sorted from blood, collected in a trial of the OX40 agonist ivuxolimab. This TCR came from an adult with an advanced solid tumor such as melanoma, head and neck, liver or kidney cancer. V is TRBV5-1 and J is TRBJ2-7; 9 nucleotides match TRBD1. The CDR3 DNA follows: TGCGCCAGCAGCTTGGTGGGTGGGACAGGGTCCTACGAGCAGTACTTC. Amino acid sequence: CASSLVGGTGSYEQYF.